This record covers a single T cell receptor (beta chain). The germline gene is not matched at one end of the junction; a read error may be the cause. This CDR3 region has 13 residues. Per the germline V gene, CDR1 is ENHRY and CDR2 is SYGVKD. The PCR used 60 Vbeta and 13 Jbeta primers. Here immunoSEQ multiplex PCR was the method, and the copy in TCRdb shows in-frame clones only, minus some. This sample carries 200,000 to 300,000 clones, almost 85% of them seen once, and the ten largest clones take 1.5% to 2.5%. The record originates from a study of cytomegalovirus exposure and HLA in healthy donors. The sample was PBMCs. The rearrangement uses TRBV10-3 and TRBJ1-2; tentative D call: TRBD1 (6 bases). The source is a woman aged 40 to 50 in good health and CMV-seropositive. CDR3: CASSPTGNYGYTF. In DNA form, the CDR3 reads TGTGCCAGCAGTCCCACAGGGAACTATGGCTACACCTTC.